Listed below are T cell receptor beta chains from one sample, sequenced in a study of blood T cell repertoires in COVID-19. Clones were sequenced by immunoSEQ multiplex PCR, and TCRdb holds only the in-frame ones, with some missing. The sample has a few hundred thousand clones, approximately 83% seen once. Sequencing input: PBMCs or T cells enriched from blood (not recorded which). These receptors all come from a man between 50 and 59 years old who had recovered from COVID-19. Both conserved end residues are part of each CDR3. D genes are given only for firm matches. Only part of the rows carry a size: once, few, many, or a class if the clone is expanded.

cdr3_nt	cdr3_aa	d_call	v_call	j_call	clone_size
TGTGCCAGCCCTCGGGGGGGTTGGGACGAGCAGTACTTC	CASPRGGWDEQYF	TRBD2	TRBV5-4	TRBJ2-7	-
TGCGCCAGCAGCCCCGGACAGGGGGCTAACACCGGGGAGCTGTTTTTT	CASSPGQGANTGELFF	TRBD1	TRBV5-1	TRBJ2-2	-
TGTGCCACCAGTGATATGACAACCCCCTATGGCTACACCTTC	CATSDMTTPYGYTF	-	TRBV24-1	TRBJ1-2	-
TGTGCCAGTAGTATATCTCCCCGGGGGGACTACGAGCAGTACTTC	CASSISPRGDYEQYF	TRBD2	TRBV19	TRBJ2-7	-
TGTGCCAGCAGTTACACGGGCCCCGGTCCCGGACTAGCGGCCCACAATGAGCAGTTCTTC	CASSYTGPGPGLAAHNEQFF	TRBD2	TRBV2	TRBJ2-1	-
TGTGCCAGTGGCCTCCAGGGGGGAGGCTATGGCTACACCTTC	CASGLQGGGYGYTF	TRBD1	TRBV19	TRBJ1-2	-
TGTGCCAGCAGTACGACCATAATCTTCCGGGACAGGGGGTACAATGAGCAGTTCTTC	CASSTTIIFRDRGYNEQFF	TRBD1	TRBV27	TRBJ2-1	few
TGTGCCATCAGCCGAGATAGCAATCAGCCCCAGCATTTT	CAISRDSNQPQHF	-	TRBV10-3	TRBJ1-5	-
TGCAGCGTTGAAGATAGGAAACTAGCGGAGATATACGAGCAGTACTTC	CSVEDRKLAEIYEQYF	TRBD2	TRBV29-1	TRBJ2-7	-
TGTGCCACCAGCCCCGGACAGAACACTGAAGCTTTCTTT	CATSPGQNTEAFF	-	TRBV24-1	TRBJ1-1	-
TGTGCCATCCAGAGGCGGGGAGCCTACGAGCAGTACTTC	CAIQRRGAYEQYF	-	TRBV10-3	TRBJ2-7	-
TGTGCCAGCAGCCCACTGGGGGCCGATAATTCACCCCTCCACTTT	CASSPLGADNSPLHF	-	TRBV7-6	TRBJ1-6	-
TGTGCCAGCAGTCTGGGACAGGGTCTCGATGGCTACACCTTC	CASSLGQGLDGYTF	TRBD1	TRBV28	TRBJ1-2	-
TGTGCCAGCAGTGACCAGCAGGGGCACCTGGGAAACACCATATATTTT	CASSDQQGHLGNTIYF	-	TRBV6-1	TRBJ1-3	few
TGTGCCAGCAGCCAAGAAAGACCCCTTAAGACGGAGGATGGCTACACCTTC	CASSQERPLKTEDGYTF	-	TRBV3-1/TRBV3-2	TRBJ1-2	-
TGTGCCAGCAGTGCCCTCGACCCACCCCAGGGGTTTAGAGGCGAGCAGTACTTC	CASSALDPPQGFRGEQYF	-	TRBV6-1	TRBJ2-7	-
TGTGCTAGTGGTTTGGGGACTTTGGACAGGCGTGGCAATCAGCCCCAGCATTTT	CASGLGTLDRRGNQPQHF	TRBD1	TRBV12-5	TRBJ1-5	-
TGTGCCAGCAGACGACAGGGGACCCACACTGACACCTTC	CASRRQGTHTDTF	TRBD1	TRBV12-3/TRBV12-4	TRBJ1-2	-